This T cell receptor (beta chain) was identified in a study of vaccination and CD4 T cells after COVID-19. Study in general: The study drew post-COVID samples a median about 100 days after diagnosis (range 35 to 161). Stimulation of the cells used overlapping spike peptide pools from SARS-CoV-2 and from the common cold coronaviruses HCoV-NL63, HCoV-OC43 and HCoV-229E.

A word on this clonotype: Its antigen remains unidentified.

Cultured CD4+ T-cell DNA underwent Oncomine TCR Beta short-read sequencing. From the PCR reads, TCRdb called clonotypes with MiXCR, one entry per CDR3 protein. The sample contains 7,500 to 10,000 distinct CDR3 sequences, approximately 70% of which appear only once. Treatment: roughly ten-day PBMC culture with coronavirus spike peptide pools or control peptides (ViraFEST assay). ViraFEST stimulated the growth of antigen-specific T cells using peptide pools and subsequently profiled their TCRs by sequencing. Cell culture was performed with roughly 2 million PBMCs per well in the presence of approximately 10 IU/ml IL-2 and 10 ug/ml peptide pools. Germline V gene lookup returns CDR1 GTSNPN and CDR2 SVGIG (reference sequence). The CDR3 totals 14 residues. The V gene end was trimmed by 0 bases and the J gene end by 7 bases; junction bases not matched to a gene: 8.

The sequencing input was CD4+ T cells from blood, cultured in vitro. J is TRBJ2-5 and V is TRBV30; TRBD2 aligns across 7 bases. The TCR sequence derives from a human donor who had recovered from COVID-19. Here the CDR3 reads CAWSVPQERGTQYF. In DNA form, the CDR3 reads TGTGCCTGGAGTGTACCCCAAGAGCGGGGGACCCAGTACTTC.